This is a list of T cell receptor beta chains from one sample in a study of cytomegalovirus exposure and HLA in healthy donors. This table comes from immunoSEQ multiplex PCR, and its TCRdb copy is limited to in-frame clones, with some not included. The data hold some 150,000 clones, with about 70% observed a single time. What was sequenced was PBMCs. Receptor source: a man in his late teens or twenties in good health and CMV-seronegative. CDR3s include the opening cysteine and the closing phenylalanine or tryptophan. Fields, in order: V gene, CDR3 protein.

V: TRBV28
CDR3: CASSSPPGYTGELFF

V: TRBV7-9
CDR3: CASSARVSYEQYF

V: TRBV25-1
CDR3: CASRKGQGYNEQFF

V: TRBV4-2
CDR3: CASSPDGAGYTF

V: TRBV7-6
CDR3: CASSLGRGPGNTIYF

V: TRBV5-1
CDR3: CASRGGINQPQHF

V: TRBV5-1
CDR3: CASSFGNRGSGYEQYF

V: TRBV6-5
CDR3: CASSYSGLAGGETQYF

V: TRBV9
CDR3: CASSMLAGVGDTQYF

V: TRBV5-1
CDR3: CASSLSAGGPTYEQYF

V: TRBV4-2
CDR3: CASNLRDRFDYGYTF

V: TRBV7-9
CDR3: CSSSLNSPPQHF

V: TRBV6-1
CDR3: CASNIMAWGAGELFF

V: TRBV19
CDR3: CASSIRGARGSTEAFF

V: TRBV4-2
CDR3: CASSQDPAGGFIQPQHF

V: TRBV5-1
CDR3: CASRMRADGEKLFF

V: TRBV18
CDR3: CASHQGQTNYGYTF

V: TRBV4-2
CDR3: CASSQDLEGAAYLGTIYF

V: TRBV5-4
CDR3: CASSGTGFQETQYF

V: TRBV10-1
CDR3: CASSEMGTGWTDTQYF

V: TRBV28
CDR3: CASSSYSTGGAYGYTF

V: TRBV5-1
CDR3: CASSAGQGFGGYTF

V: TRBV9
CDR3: CASTGQGTGTQYF

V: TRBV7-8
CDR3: CASSSGVSYGYTF

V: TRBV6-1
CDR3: CASSPWDRGNEKLFF

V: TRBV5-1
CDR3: CASSRTGNTGELFF

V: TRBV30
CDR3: CASKRGSTDTQYF

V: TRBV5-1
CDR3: CASSLDGRNTGGLFF

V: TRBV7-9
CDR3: CASSRGTEYGYTF